This note documents a single T cell receptor (beta chain) sequence. Its antigen is not identified. Libraries were prepared by immunoSEQ multiplex PCR; TCRdb keeps only in-frame clonotypes and omits some of them. The data hold 950,000 to 1,300,000 clones, with approximately 72% observed a single time. This sample was taken from a study of shared clonotypes between healthy human individuals. As for the study in general: A couple of female and a few male donors aged 18 to 49 were enrolled.

The trim removed 3 bases at V and 5 bases at J, leaving 7 bases unmatched. In germline, CDR1 is LNHDA, CDR2 SQIVND (reference sequence). This CDR3 is built from 15 residues. Findings of the study overall: Estimated richness was generally greater in naive than memory subsets.

The clonotype originates from a man between 18 and 29 years old in good health. The rearrangement uses TRBV19 and TRBJ1-2, with TRBD1 matching 9 bases. Sequences were obtained from memory CD4+ T cells sorted from blood. Regarding subset: CD45RA-negative fraction. CDR3 coding DNA: TGTGCCAGTAGTATCAAGACAGGGGGGGAATATGGCTACACCTTC. Encoded protein: CASSIKTGGEYGYTF.